Below, one T cell receptor beta chain is given with its context. Authors' methods: The authors estimated nucleated cell counts from reference gene primer amplification. TCRdb keeps only in-frame clones here, not all; method: immunoSEQ multiplex PCR. V and J calls and clone size are those listed in that table; D and trimming were worked out from the DNA. This repertoire shows 200,000 to 300,000 clones, 92% found once; its top ten account for around 0.9%. Trimming pared 2 bases from V and 6 bases from J, leaving 9 bases between. The CDR3 is 13 amino acids. Germline V gene lookup returns CDR1 KGHSH and CDR2 LQKENI. These data are taken from a study of blood T cell repertoires in COVID-19. Study background: T cells, B-cell-depleted T cells, or PBMCs supplied cDNA or gDNA.

Recruited during active infection, patients (from Seattle) were subsequently followed longitudinally. This TCR was recovered from a man aged 25-45 years with COVID-19, enrolled during active disease. The source material was peripheral blood. This rearrangement joins TRBV18 to TRBJ2-3; D call uncertain. The CDR3 is CASSPAFGDTQYF. As DNA, the CDR3 is TGTGCCAGCTCACCAGCGTTCGGGGATACGCAGTATTTT.